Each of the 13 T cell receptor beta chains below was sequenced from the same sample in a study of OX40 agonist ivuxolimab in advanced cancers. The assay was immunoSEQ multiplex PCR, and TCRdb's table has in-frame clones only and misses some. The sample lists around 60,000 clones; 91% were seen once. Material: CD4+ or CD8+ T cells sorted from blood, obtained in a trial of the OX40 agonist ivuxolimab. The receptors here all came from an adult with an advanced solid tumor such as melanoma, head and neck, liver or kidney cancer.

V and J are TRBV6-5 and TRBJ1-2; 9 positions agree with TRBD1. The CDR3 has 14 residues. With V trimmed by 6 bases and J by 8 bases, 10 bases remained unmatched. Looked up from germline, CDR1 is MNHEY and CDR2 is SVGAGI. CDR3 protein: CASRPGQGINGYTF. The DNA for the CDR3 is TGTGCCAGCAGGCCCGGACAGGGGATAAACGGCTACACCTTC.

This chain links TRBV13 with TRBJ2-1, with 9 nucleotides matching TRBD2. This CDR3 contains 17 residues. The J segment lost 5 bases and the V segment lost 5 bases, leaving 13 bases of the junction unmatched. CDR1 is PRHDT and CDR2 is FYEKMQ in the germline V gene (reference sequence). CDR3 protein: CASSHRGGGRGNNEQFF. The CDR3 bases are TGTGCCAGCAGCCACCGGGGTGGCGGGAGGGGGAACAATGAGCAGTTCTTC.

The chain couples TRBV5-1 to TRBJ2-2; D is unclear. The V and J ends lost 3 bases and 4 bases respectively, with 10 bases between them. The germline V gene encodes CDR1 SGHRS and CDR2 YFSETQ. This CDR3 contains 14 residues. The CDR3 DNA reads TGCGCCAGCAGCTCTCCCGGCCCCACCGGGGAGCTGTTTTTT. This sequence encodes CASSSPGPTGELFF.

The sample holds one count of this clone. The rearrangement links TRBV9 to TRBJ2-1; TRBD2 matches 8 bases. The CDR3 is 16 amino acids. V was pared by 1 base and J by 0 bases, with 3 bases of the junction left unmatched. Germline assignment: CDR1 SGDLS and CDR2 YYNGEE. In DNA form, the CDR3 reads TGTGCCAGCAGCGTAACGGGGGGGCGCTCCTACAATGAGCAGTTCTTC. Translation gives CASSVTGGRSYNEQFF.

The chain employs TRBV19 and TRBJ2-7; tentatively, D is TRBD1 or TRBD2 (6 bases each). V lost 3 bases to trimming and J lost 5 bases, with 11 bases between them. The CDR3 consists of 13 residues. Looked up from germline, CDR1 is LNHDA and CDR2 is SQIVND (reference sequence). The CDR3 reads CASSIGGRNEQYF. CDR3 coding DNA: TGTGCCAGTAGTATTGGGGGGCGCAACGAGCAGTACTTC.

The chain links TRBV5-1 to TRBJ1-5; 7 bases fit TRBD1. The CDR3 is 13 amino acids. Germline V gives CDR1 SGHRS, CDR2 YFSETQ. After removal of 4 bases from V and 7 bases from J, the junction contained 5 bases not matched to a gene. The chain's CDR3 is CASSIDRDQPQHF. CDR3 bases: TGCGCCAGCAGCATAGACAGGGACCAGCCCCAGCATTTT.

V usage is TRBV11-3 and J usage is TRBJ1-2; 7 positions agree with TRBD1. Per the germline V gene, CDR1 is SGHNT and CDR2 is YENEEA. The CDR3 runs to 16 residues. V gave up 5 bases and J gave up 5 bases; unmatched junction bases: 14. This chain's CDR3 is CASSTKGDSLPYGYTF. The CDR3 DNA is TGTGCCAGCAGCACAAAAGGGGACAGCCTCCCTTATGGCTACACCTTC. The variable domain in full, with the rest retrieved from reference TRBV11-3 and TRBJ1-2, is EAGVVQSPRYKIIEKKQPVAFWCNPISGHNTLYWYLQNLGQGPELLIRYENEEAVDDSQLPKDRFSAERLKGVDSTLKIQPAELGDSAVYLCASSTKGDSLPYGYTFGSGTRLTVV.

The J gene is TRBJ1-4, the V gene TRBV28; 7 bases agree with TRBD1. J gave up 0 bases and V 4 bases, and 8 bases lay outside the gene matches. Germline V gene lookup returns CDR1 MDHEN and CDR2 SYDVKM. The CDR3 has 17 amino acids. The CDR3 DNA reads TGTGCCAGCAGTTCCCCGACAGGGCTGGCAACTAATGAAAAACTGTTTTTT. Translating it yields CASSSPTGLATNEKLFF.

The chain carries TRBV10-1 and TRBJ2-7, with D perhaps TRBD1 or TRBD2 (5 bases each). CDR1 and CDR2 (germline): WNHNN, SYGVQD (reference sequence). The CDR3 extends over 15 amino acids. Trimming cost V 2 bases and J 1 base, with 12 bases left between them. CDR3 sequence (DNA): TGCGCCAGCAGTGAGGATTTGGGACCTTCCTACGAGCAGTACTTC. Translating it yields CASSEDLGPSYEQYF.

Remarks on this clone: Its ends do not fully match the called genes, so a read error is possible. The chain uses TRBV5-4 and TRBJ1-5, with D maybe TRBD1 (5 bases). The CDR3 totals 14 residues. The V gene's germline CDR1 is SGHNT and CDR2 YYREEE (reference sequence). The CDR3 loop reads CAGSTGPQNQPQHF. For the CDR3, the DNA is TGTGCCGGCAGCACGGGACCGCAAAATCAGCCCCAGCATTTT.

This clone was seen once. This CDR3 is CASSGRGWEGYGYTF. The DNA of the CDR3 is TGTGCCAGCAGCGGACGAGGGTGGGAGGGCTATGGCTACACCTTC. This chain joins TRBV11-2 and TRBJ1-2; D is unresolved. The CDR3 runs to 15 residues. The V gene lost 5 bases and the J gene lost 4 bases, with 17 bases spanning the gap. CDR1 and CDR2 (germline): SGHAT, FQNNGV.

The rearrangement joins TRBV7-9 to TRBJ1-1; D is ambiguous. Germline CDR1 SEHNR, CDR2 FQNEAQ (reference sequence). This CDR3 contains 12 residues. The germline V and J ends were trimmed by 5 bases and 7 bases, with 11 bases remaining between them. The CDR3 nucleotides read TGTGCCAGCAGCCGAACCGAACTTGAAGCTTTCTTT. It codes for CASSRTELEAFF.

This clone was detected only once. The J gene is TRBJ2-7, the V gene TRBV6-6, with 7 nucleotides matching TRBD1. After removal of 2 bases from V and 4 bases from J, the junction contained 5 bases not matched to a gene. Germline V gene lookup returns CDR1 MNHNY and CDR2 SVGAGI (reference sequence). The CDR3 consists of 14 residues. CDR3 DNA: TGTGCCAGCAGTTACCGGGACAGTTTATACGAGCAGTACTTC. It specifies CASSYRDSLYEQYF.